Detailed here is one T cell receptor beta chain. The antigen remains undetermined. The data belong to a study of a mutant IDH1 vaccine in newly diagnosed glioma. Sequenced by immunoSEQ multiplex PCR; TCRdb stores in-frame clones only, minus some. This table has tens of thousands of clones, 81% appearing once. This sample's time point: week 35, safety follow-up. All doses held 300 ug of mutant IDH1 20-mer peptide, with topical imiquimod. Germline CDR1 and CDR2: LNHDA and SQIVND (reference sequence). Trimming stripped 4 bases from V and 4 bases from J, with 12 bases between. CDR3 length equals 14 residues.

The starting material was PBMCs, obtained from a glioma patient whose treatment included an IDH1 peptide vaccine. This sequence joins TRBV19 and TRBJ2-3, with D perhaps TRBD2 (5 bases). The TCR comes from a middle-aged woman with glioma. Some clones in this sample may be carry-over from other donors' samples. The CDR3 region has the DNA TGTGCCAGTAGTACGAGAGGGAGACCAGATACGCAGTATTTT. It translates to CASSTRGRPDTQYF.